One sample yielded the 18 T cell receptor beta chains listed below, sequenced in a study of blood T cell repertoires in COVID-19. Sequenced by immunoSEQ multiplex PCR; TCRdb stores in-frame clones only, minus some. Of roughly 200,000 clones in the sample, about 85% were seen once. The specimen sequenced was peripheral blood. These receptors all stem from a woman aged 55-75 years with acute or convalescent COVID-19.

The J gene is TRBJ2-1, the V gene TRBV19; 8 bases are a match to TRBD1. This CDR3 has 14 residues. Trimming removed 7 bases from V and 1 base from J; junction bases left unmatched: 3. Per germline, CDR1 LNHDA and CDR2 SQIVND (reference sequence). CDR3 protein: CASTRTGSYNEQFF. In DNA form, the CDR3 reads TGTGCCAGTACCCGGACAGGGTCCTACAATGAGCAGTTCTTC. The whole variable domain, remainder taken from reference TRBV19 and TRBJ2-1, is DGGITQSPKYLFRKEGQNVTLSCEQNLNHDAMYWYRQDPGQGLRLIYYSQIVNDFQKGDIAEGYSVSREKKESFPLTVTSAQKNPTAFYLCASTRTGSYNEQFFGPGTRLTVL.

The V and J genes are TRBV9 and TRBJ2-7; D is unclear. Looked up from germline, CDR1 is SGDLS and CDR2 is YYNGEE. The germline V and J ends were trimmed by 0 bases and 4 bases, with 11 bases remaining between them. There are 14 residues in the CDR3. The CDR3 DNA reads TGTGCCAGCAGCGTAGACGCTAGTAGTTACGAGCAGTACTTC. This codes for CASSVDASSYEQYF.

Points on this clone: At the DNA level, this CDR3 is encoded by other sequences in the same sample as well. V is TRBV12-3 or TRBV12-4 and J is TRBJ2-3; unclear D gene. The CDR3 contains 12 residues. V lost 3 bases to trimming and J lost 2 bases, with 3 bases between them. The CDR3 bases are TGTGCCAGCAGTTTTAACACAGATACGCAGTATTTT. Its translation is CASSFNTDTQYF.

This chain connects TRBV10-1 to TRBJ2-2; TRBD2 matches 11 bases. J lost 0 bases, V lost 4 bases, and 4 bases had no gene match. The CDR3 contains 17 residues. Looked up from germline, CDR1 is WNHNN and CDR2 is SYGVQD (reference sequence). The CDR3 region is CASSAGSGRANTGELFF. In nucleotides, the CDR3 is TGCGCCAGCAGTGCTGGTAGCGGGAGGGCGAACACCGGGGAGCTGTTTTTT.

The chain carries TRBV10-3 and TRBJ2-1; the D gene is possibly TRBD2 (5 bases). This CDR3 spans 16 amino acids. Germline V lookup: CDR1 ENHRY, CDR2 SYGVKD. The V and J ends lost 3 bases and 7 bases respectively, with 19 bases between them. Written as DNA, the CDR3 is TGTGCCATCAGTGACTTTATAGTGAACGGGGAAAATGAGCAGTTCTTC. It specifies CAISDFIVNGENEQFF.

This clone appeared once. The CDR3, as DNA: TGTGCCAGCAGCGTAGATTTGTACAGTGGCTACACCTTC. Translating it yields CASSVDLYSGYTF. The chain recombines TRBV9 with TRBJ1-2, with no clear D. Germline lookup yields CDR1 SGDLS and CDR2 YYNGEE. The CDR3 loop spans 13 amino acids. Trimming removed 0 bases at V and 7 bases at J, with 10 bases between.

The chain uses TRBV29-1 and TRBJ2-3; 9 positions match TRBD2. This CDR3 has 15 residues. The J segment lost 5 bases and the V segment lost 2 bases, leaving 8 bases of the junction unmatched. Germline CDR1 reads SQVTM; CDR2 reads ANQGSEA. The CDR3 coding sequence is TGCAGCGTTGAATTGCCTAGCGGGAATTTAGATACGCAGTATTTT. Encoded protein: CSVELPSGNLDTQYF.

This clone came up once. The V call is TRBV19, the J call TRBJ2-1, with a possible D match to TRBD2 (6 bases). The length of the CDR3 is 14 residues. V was cut by 5 bases and J by 2 bases, with 10 bases left in between. Germline V gives CDR1 LNHDA, CDR2 SQIVND (reference sequence). The CDR3 protein is CASSPGGAYNEQFF. DNA of the CDR3: TGTGCCAGTAGTCCAGGCGGGGCCTACAATGAGCAGTTCTTC.

The CDR3 bases are TGTGCCTGGAAATCGGCTCGGACAAGGTCCTACAATGAGCAGTTCTTC. Its protein is CAWKSARTRSYNEQFF. The V call is TRBV30, the J call TRBJ2-1; TRBD1 might be the D (5 bases). CDR3 length: 16 residues. Germline-derived CDR1 and CDR2 are GTSNPN and SVGIG (reference sequence). V lost 4 bases and J 1 base, leaving 17 bases between the germline ends.

This chain joins TRBV15 and TRBJ2-1; the match to TRBD2 covers 10 bases. V lost 1 base to trimming and J lost 9 bases; unmatched junction nucleotides: 12. The CDR3 extends over 17 amino acids. Germline lookup yields CDR1 LNHNV and CDR2 YYDKDF (reference sequence). CDR3 residues: CATSRAAGGPGGGEQFF. CDR3 sequence (DNA): TGTGCCACCAGCAGAGCAGCGGGAGGGCCGGGAGGGGGTGAGCAGTTCTTC.

V and J are TRBV5-1 and TRBJ1-5; 8 bases agree with TRBD1. Germline loops: CDR1 SGHRS, CDR2 YFSETQ. V lost 0 bases and J lost 8; bases outside the gene matches: 4. The CDR3 is 14 amino acids. CDR3 nucleotides: TGCGCCAGCAGCTTGGCAGGGGGCGCGGAGCCCCAGCATTTT. This sequence encodes CASSLAGGAEPQHF.

This chain connects TRBV28 to TRBJ1-2, with TRBD1 identical over 7 bases. After removal of 5 bases from V and 5 bases from J, the junction contained 2 bases not matched to a gene. Germline CDR1 MDHEN, CDR2 SYDVKM. The length of the CDR3 is 12 residues. CDR3 protein: CASSADRYGYTF. In DNA, the CDR3 is TGTGCCAGCAGTGCGGACAGGTATGGCTACACCTTC.

The V and J genes are TRBV10-3 and TRBJ2-6; 8 positions match TRBD2. CDR1 is ENHRY, CDR2 SYGVKD, per germline. This CDR3 region has 17 residues. The V segment lost 0 bases and the J segment 3 bases; nucleotides outside the gene matches: 4. CDR3 in amino acids: CAISESPAGVGANVLTF. CDR3 sequence (DNA): TGTGCCATCAGTGAGTCCCCAGCGGGAGTTGGGGCCAACGTCCTGACTTTC.

Only one count was recorded for this clone. The chain has TRBV3-1 (or the pseudogene TRBV3-2) and TRBJ2-5; 7 bases are a match to TRBD2. The germline V gene encodes CDR1 LGHDT and CDR2 YNNKEL (reference sequence). With V trimmed by 0 bases and J by 9 bases, 4 bases remained unmatched. The CDR3 sequence is 13 residues long. The CDR3 nucleotides are TGTGCCAGCAGCCAAGATCAGCGGGGTCCCCAGTACTTC. Translated: CASSQDQRGPQYF.

The V call is TRBV5-4, the J call TRBJ2-1, with TRBD1 matching over 9 bases. The CDR3 loop spans 15 amino acids. CDR1 and CDR2 (germline): SGHNT, YYREEE (reference sequence). Unmatched junction bases numbered 13, after V lost 7 bases and J lost 8 bases. The CDR3 coding sequence is TGTGCCAGCGTAGGACGGGACAGGGCGGGGGATGAGCAGTTCTTC. Its protein is CASVGRDRAGDEQFF.

Points on this clone: Since a much larger clone is just one base distant, this may be a read error. Other nucleotide sequences from this sample produce the same CDR3. The rearrangement links TRBV11-2 to TRBJ1-4; D is uncertain. Germline CDR1 SGHAT, CDR2 FQNNGV. The CDR3 has 12 residues. The germline V and J ends were trimmed by 1 base and 7 bases, with 4 bases remaining between them. DNA for the CDR3: TGTGCCAGCAGCTTAGTGGCTGAAAAACTGTTTTTT. The encoded protein is CASSLVAEKLFF.

The chain carries TRBV5-1 and TRBJ2-7; 7 positions match TRBD2. The V gene's germline CDR1 is SGHRS and CDR2 YFSETQ. V was clipped by 5 bases and J by 4 bases; unmatched bases: 6. The CDR3 sequence is 13 residues long. The CDR3 spells CASREASGYEQYV. DNA of the CDR3: TGCGCCAGCAGAGAGGCTAGCGGTTACGAGCAGTACGTC.

This clone was counted once. The chain uses TRBV7-8 and TRBJ2-7, with 7 nucleotides matching TRBD2. The ends lost 3 bases at V and 6 bases at J; junction bases unmatched: 5. The V gene's germline CDR1 is SGHVS and CDR2 FQNEAQ. The CDR3 length is 13 residues. This chain's CDR3 is CASSLGGVAEQYF. CDR3 DNA: TGTGCCAGCAGCTTGGGAGGGGTTGCCGAGCAGTACTTC.